This T cell receptor beta chain was recorded in a study of blood T cell repertoires in COVID-19. About the study: COVID-19 samples from acute and convalescent phases originated in the United States, Italy and Spain. The analysed material was cDNA or gDNA that came from T cells, B-cell-depleted T cells, or PBMCs.

Methods used by the authors: Cell counts per sample came from amplifying reference gene primers. Some clones are missing from TCRdb's copy, which holds only in-frame ones; the method was immunoSEQ multiplex PCR. For V, J and clone size, that table is used; D and trimming come from the DNA. The table records 65,000 to 70,000 clones, around 86% of them present only once. Germline V gene sequence: CDR1 SGHTA, CDR2 FQGNSA. This CDR3 comprises 11 residues. Trimming took 5 bases from V and 7 from J, leaving 9 bases between them. J is TRBJ2-7 and V is TRBV7-2; D perhaps matches TRBD1 (5 bases). Sequences were obtained from peripheral blood. The origin of this receptor is a man between 45 and 60 years old with active COVID-19. The CDR3 DNA reads as TGTGCCAGCAGCATGACAGTTGAGCAGTACTTC. Protein product: CASSMTVEQYF.